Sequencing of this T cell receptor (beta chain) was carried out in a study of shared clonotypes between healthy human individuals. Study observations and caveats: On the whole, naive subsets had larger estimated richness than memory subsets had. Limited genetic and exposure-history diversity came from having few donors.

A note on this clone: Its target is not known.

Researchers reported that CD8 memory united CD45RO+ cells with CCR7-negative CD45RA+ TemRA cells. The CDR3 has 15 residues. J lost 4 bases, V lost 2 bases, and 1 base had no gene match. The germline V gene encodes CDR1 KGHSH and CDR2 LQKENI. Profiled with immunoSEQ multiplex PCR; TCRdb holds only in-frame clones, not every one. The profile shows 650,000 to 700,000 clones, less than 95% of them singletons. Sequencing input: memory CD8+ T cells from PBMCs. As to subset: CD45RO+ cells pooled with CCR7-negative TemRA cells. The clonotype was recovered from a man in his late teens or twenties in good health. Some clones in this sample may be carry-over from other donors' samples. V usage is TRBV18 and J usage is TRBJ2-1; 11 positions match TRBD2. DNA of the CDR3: TGTGCCAGCTCACCAGCTAGCGGGGGGTACAATGAGCAGTTCTTC. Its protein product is CASSPASGGYNEQFF.